These 7 T cell receptor beta chains share one sample of origin, sequenced in a study of beta chain features in type 1 diabetes. Since all of the isolated RNA was reverse transcribed, expressed TCRB transcripts were what got sequenced. Data came from immunoSEQ multiplex PCR; TCRdb stores just in-frame clones and leaves some out. The sample contains 130,000 or so clones, roughly 9.7% of which appear only once. The sequencing sample was made of central memory CD4+ T cells from blood. These receptor sequences come from a woman in her thirties or forties in good health.

The chain joins TRBV4-1 to TRBJ1-2; 8 nucleotides line up with TRBD1. The CDR3 consists of 16 residues. Germline loops: CDR1 MGHRA, CDR2 YSYEKL. Germline trimming cut 0 bases from V and 4 bases from J; bases unmatched to any gene: 7. This CDR3 is CASSQDFGQGIYGYTF. CDR3 coding DNA: TGCGCCAGCAGCCAAGATTTTGGACAGGGCATCTATGGCTACACCTTC.

The chain joins TRBV7-2 to TRBJ1-2, with D possibly being TRBD1 (6 bases). Per germline, CDR1 SGHTA and CDR2 FQGNSA. The germline V and J ends were trimmed by 1 base and 0 bases, with 9 bases remaining between them. CDR3 length: 15 residues. CDR3 protein: CASSLGQGTNYGYTF. In DNA, the CDR3 is TGTGCCAGCAGCTTAGGGCAGGGGACTAACTATGGCTACACCTTC.

The V gene is TRBV9, the J gene TRBJ2-3; 9 positions match TRBD2. Trimming at V came to 3 bases and at J to 11 bases, leaving 13 bases not matched to a gene. Germline lookup yields CDR1 SGDLS and CDR2 YYNGEE. This CDR3 has 15 amino acids. Here the CDR3 DNA reads TGTGCCAGCAGCGAGATACCGGGACTAGCTAGTTTGCAGTATTTT. As protein: CASSEIPGLASLQYF.

This clone was seen only a few times. The rearrangement joins TRBV18 to TRBJ1-1, with 11 nucleotides matching TRBD1. The length of the CDR3 is 15 residues. V trimming: 1 base; J trimming: 2 bases; junction bases outside the gene matches: 0. CDR1 and CDR2 from the germline V gene are KGHSH and LQKENI. CDR3 loop: CASSPRTGGNTEAFF. CDR3 coding DNA: TGTGCCAGCTCACCACGGACAGGGGGCAACACTGAAGCTTTCTTT.

The DNA for the CDR3 is TGTGCCAGCAGCGATATGAGCACGGGATCAGATACGCAGTATTTT. Translating it yields CASSDMSTGSDTQYF. This chain uses TRBV6-1 with TRBJ2-3; TRBD2 is a possible D gene (5 bases). V was trimmed by 6 bases and J by 4 bases, leaving 17 bases between them. The CDR3 has 15 residues. Per germline, CDR1 MNHNS and CDR2 SASEGT.

The J gene is TRBJ2-7, the V gene TRBV7-2; 14 bases fit TRBD2. V dropped 5 bases and J dropped 3; count of bases not matched to a gene: 3. Germline assignment: CDR1 SGHTA and CDR2 FQGNSA. This CDR3 is built from 15 residues. CDR3 DNA: TGTGCCAGCAGCAAAGGACTAGCGGGGGGCTACGAGCAGTACTTC. Amino acids: CASSKGLAGGYEQYF. Variable domain in full (rest from reference TRBV7-2 and TRBJ2-7): GAGVSQSPSNKVTEKGKDVELRCDPISGHTALYWYRQSLGQGLEFLIYFQGNSAPDKSGLPSDRFSAERTGGSVSTLTIQRTQQEDSAVYLCASSKGLAGGYEQYFGPGTRLTVT.

This clone was seen more than once but under ten times. The rearrangement uses TRBV10-1 and TRBJ2-2; 8 bases agree with TRBD1. The ends lost 6 bases at V and 5 bases at J; junction bases unmatched: 2. Per germline, CDR1 WNHNN and CDR2 SYGVQD (reference sequence). CDR3 length: 13 residues. The CDR3 spells CASRGQGTGELFF. Written as DNA, the CDR3 is TGCGCCAGCAGAGGACAGGGTACCGGGGAGCTGTTTTTT.